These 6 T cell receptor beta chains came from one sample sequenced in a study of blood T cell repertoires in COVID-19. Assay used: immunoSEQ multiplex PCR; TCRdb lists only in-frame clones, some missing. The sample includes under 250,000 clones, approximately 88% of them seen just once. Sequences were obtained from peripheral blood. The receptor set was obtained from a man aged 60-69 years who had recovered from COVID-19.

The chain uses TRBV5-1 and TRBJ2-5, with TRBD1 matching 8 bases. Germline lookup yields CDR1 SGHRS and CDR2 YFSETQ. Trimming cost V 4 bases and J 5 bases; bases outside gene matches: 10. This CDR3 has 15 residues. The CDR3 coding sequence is TGCGCCAGCAGCCCGGGGGACAGGACGGGGGAGACCCAGTACTTC. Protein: CASSPGDRTGETQYF.

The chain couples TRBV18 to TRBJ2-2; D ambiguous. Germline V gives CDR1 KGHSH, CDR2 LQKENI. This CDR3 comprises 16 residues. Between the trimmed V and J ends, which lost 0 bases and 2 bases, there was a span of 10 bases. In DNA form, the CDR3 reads TGTGCCAGCTCACCACCGTTAGTCATTAACACCGGGGAGCTGTTTTTT. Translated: CASSPPLVINTGELFF.

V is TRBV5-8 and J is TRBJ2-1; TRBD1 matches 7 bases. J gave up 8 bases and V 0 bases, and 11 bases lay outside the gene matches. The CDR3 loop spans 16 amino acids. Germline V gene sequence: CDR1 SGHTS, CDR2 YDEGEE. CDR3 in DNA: TGTGCCAGCAGCTTGGTGTTGGACAGGTCCATCGATGAGCAGTTCTTC. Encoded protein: CASSLVLDRSIDEQFF.

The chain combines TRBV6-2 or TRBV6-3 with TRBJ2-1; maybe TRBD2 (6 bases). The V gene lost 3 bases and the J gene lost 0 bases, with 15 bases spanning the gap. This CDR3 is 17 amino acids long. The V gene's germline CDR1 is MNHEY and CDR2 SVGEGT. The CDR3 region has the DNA TGTGCCAGCAGTTATCACATAGCGGAGAGCTCCTACAATGAGCAGTTCTTC. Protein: CASSYHIAESSYNEQFF.

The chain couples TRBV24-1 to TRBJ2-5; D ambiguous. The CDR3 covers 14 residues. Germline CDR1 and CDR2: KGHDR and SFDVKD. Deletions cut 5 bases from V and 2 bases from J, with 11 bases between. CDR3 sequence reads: CATSGSSVQETQYF. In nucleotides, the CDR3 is TGTGCCACCAGTGGGAGCTCGGTTCAAGAGACCCAGTACTTC.

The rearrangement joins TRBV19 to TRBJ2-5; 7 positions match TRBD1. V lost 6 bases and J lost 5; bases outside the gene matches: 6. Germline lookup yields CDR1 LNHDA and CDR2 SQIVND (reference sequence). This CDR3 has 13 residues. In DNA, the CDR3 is TGTGCCAGTAGCCCAACAGGGGCGGAGACCCAGTACTTC. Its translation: CASSPTGAETQYF.